A single T cell receptor beta chain is shown here with its context. The clone's antigen remains unknown. Per-nucleotide qualities are absent, and no much larger clonotype sits a single base away. This sample was taken from a study of CD8 T cells in Susac syndrome (dated by TCRdb to between 2018 and 2021). For context, the study as a whole: Of the Susac syndrome patients who were sequenced, eight were in clinical remission while roughly 6 had clinically active disease. At blood withdrawal, Susac syndrome patients were therapy-naive, treated with corticosteroids (with IVIg additionally given to some), or treated with IVIg alone. Repertoire sequencing was used to test whether CD8+ T cell activation and differentiation in Susac syndrome was antigen driven. Clonality of the CD8+ T cell repertoire was compared between about a dozen healthy donors, about 14 Susac syndrome patients and 15 or so multiple sclerosis patients.

General conclusions and limits of the study: The study acknowledged that relatively few individuals were included in the TCR sequencing and HLA analysis. CD8+ repertoires in Susac syndrome showed clonal expansion, which was highest in CD8+ TEMRA cells and was greater in clinically active patients than in remitting patients. Under 20 and five Susac-specific public clones were found in the total CD8+ and CD8+ TEMRA repertoires, respectively.

Peripheral blood CD8+ and CD4+ T cells from healthy donors, Susac syndrome patients and multiple sclerosis patients were profiled by high-throughput TCR beta sequencing. Susac syndrome patients met recently defined diagnostic criteria for definite or probable disease. Bulk CD8+ and CD4+ T cells were purified magnetically by negative isolation, whereas CD8+ TEMRA cells were enriched by FACS. Blood was drawn into EDTA tubes, processed within 24 hours, and PBMCs were isolated by density gradient centrifugation. PBMCs intended for TCR sequencing were frozen in liquid nitrogen and were later thawed in a 37 degrees C water bath. A purity of at least 90% was achieved for sorted or isolated CD4+, CD8+ and CD8+ TEMRA cells. RNA was extracted with the RNeasy kit and about 0.5 to 1 ug was reverse transcribed using random hexamers. The immunoSEQ multiplex PCR assay, covering 54 Vbeta and 13 Jbeta segments, was used to amplify TCR beta CDR3 regions. To correct PCR amplification bias, a synthetic template baseline was used for both primer optimization and computational correction. In the source study's methods: Reads were assigned to V, D and J genes according to IMGT and analyzed in immunoSEQ Analyzer, with only productive sequences retained. Clonality was calculated as one minus the Shannon entropy normalized by log2 of the number of productive unique sequences. For each patient and control, public and private clones were evaluated among the 100 most prevalent clones. A clone was defined as Susac-specific if it was absent from the healthy and MS cohorts, from about a thousand published viral clones and from other ImmuneACCESS disease sequences. In-frame beta chains were kept once TCRdb had trimmed the public reads at Q25 with fastp and called clones with MiXCR. Every distinct CDR3 protein forms one entry, paired with its most common genes and DNA. These V and J calls derive from TCRdb rather than the authors' analysis. Counted in this sample were over 70,000 distinct CDR3 sequences; 90% to 97% of them appeared once. The leading ten clones occupy roughly 0.62% of the sample.

At the junction V is shortened by 2 bases and J by 3 bases; bases outside the gene matches: 10. According to the germline V gene (reference sequence), CDR1 reads DFQATT and CDR2 reads SNEGSKA. The CDR3 spans 16 residues, from the cysteine through the phenylalanine. Only CDR3 DNA remains: 48 bases, in frame from the first base. The TCR was taken from a human donor with Susac syndrome. The specimen was CD8+ T cells from PBMCs. The sequence is built from TRBV20-1 and TRBJ1-2, and 9 junction bases match TRBD1. The CDR3 sequence is CSARSLRDRAHYGYTF. The DNA reads as follows: TGCAGTGCTAGATCACTCCGGGACAGGGCCCACTATGGCTACACCTTC.